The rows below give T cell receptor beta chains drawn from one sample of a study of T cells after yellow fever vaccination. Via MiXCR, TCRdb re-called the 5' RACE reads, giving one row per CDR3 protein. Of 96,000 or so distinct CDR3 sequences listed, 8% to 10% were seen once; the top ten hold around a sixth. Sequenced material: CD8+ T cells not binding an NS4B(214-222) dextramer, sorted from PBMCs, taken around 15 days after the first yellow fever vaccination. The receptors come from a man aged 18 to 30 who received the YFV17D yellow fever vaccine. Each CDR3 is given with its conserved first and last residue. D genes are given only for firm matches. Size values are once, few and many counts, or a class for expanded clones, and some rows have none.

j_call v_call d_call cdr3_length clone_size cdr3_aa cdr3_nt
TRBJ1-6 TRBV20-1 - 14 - CSARPGQFNSPLHF TGCAGTGCTAGACCGGGACAATTCAATTCACCCCTCCACTTT
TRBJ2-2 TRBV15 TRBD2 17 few CATSRDARLASTGELFF TGTGCCACCAGCAGAGACGCGAGACTAGCGAGCACCGGGGAGCTGTTTTTT
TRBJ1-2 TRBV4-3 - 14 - CASSQTGANYGYTF TGCGCCAGCAGCCAGACCGGGGCCAACTATGGCTACACCTTC
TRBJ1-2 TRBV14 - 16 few CASSQDRTSLNYGYTF TGTGCCAGCAGCCAAGACCGAACATCCCTCAACTATGGCTACACCTTC
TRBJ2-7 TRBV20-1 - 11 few CSARDLYEQYF TGCAGTGCTAGAGATTTATACGAGCAGTACTTC
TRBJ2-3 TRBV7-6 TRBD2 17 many CASSLRVAGGYADTQYF TGTGCCAGCAGCCTTCGGGTAGCGGGGGGCTACGCAGATACGCAGTATTTT
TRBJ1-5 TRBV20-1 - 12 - CSAQDSYQPQHF TGCAGTGCACAGGACAGCTATCAGCCCCAGCATTTT
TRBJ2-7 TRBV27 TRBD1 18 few CASSLSTPVGQGAYEQYF TGTGCCAGCAGTTTATCGACCCCTGTAGGACAGGGGGCTTACGAGCAGTACTTC
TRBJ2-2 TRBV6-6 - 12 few CASPGFNGELFF TGTGCCAGCCCAGGGTTTAACGGGGAGCTGTTTTTT
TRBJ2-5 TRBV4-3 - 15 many CASSQFTGPGETQYF TGCGCCAGCAGCCAATTCACCGGGCCGGGCGAGACCCAGTACTTC
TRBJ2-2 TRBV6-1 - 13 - CASSEHPTGELFF TGTGCCAGCAGCGAGCACCCCACCGGGGAGCTGTTTTTT
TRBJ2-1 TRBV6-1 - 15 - CVSSPSEYDYNEQFF TGTGTCAGCAGCCCGTCGGAGTACGATTACAATGAGCAGTTCTTC
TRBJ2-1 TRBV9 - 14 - CASSVGTAPNEQFF TGTGCCAGCAGCGTAGGGACAGCCCCCAATGAGCAGTTCTTC
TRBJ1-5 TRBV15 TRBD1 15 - CATSPGTALHQPQHF TGTGCCACCAGCCCCGGGACAGCGTTACATCAGCCCCAGCATTTT
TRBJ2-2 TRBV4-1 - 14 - CASSQAGSTGELFF TGCGCCAGCAGCCAAGCTGGCAGCACCGGGGAGCTGTTTTTT
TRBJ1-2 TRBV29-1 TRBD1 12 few CSDRGQGYGYTF TGCAGCGACAGGGGGCAGGGCTATGGCTACACCTTC
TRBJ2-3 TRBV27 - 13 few CASSLNGVDTQYF TGTGCCAGCAGTTTAAACGGAGTGGATACGCAGTATTTT
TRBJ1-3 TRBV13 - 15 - CASSLDRSSGNTIYF TGTGCCAGCAGCCTCGACAGGAGCTCTGGAAACACCATATATTTT
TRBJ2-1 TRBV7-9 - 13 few CASSFSSPNEQFF TGTGCCAGCAGTTTTAGTAGCCCGAATGAGCAGTTCTTC
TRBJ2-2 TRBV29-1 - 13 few CSVIRANTGELFF TGCAGCGTTATACGAGCGAACACCGGGGAGCTGTTTTTT
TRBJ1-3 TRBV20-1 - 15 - CSARTVSEVGNTIYF TGCAGTGCTAGGACAGTCTCTGAGGTTGGAAACACCATATATTTT
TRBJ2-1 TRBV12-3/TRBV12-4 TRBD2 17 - CASSTLWVRGDYNEQFF TGTGCCAGCAGTACCCTATGGGTTCGGGGGGACTACAATGAGCAGTTCTTC
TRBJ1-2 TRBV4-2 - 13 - CASSSQGNYGYTF TGTGCCAGCAGCTCCCAGGGAAACTATGGCTACACCTTC
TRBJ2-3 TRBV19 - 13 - CATTGISTDTQYF TGTGCCACTACAGGGATAAGCACAGATACGCAGTATTTT
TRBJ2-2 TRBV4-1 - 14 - CASSPLEAFGELFF TGCGCCAGCAGCCCCCTCGAAGCTTTCGGGGAGCTGTTTTTT
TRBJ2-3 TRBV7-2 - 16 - CASSPGGRGGTDTQYF TGTGCCAGCAGCCCAGGCGGTCGCGGGGGCACAGATACGCAGTATTTT
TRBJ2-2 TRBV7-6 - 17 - CASSLGQGAAGTGELFF TGTGCCAGCAGCTTAGGGCAGGGAGCGGCGGGCACCGGGGAGCTGTTTTTT
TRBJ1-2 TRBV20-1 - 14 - CSARTGQSLFGYTF TGCAGTGCTAGAACGGGGCAGTCGCTATTTGGCTACACCTTC
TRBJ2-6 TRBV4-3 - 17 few CASSQEVGGSGANVLTF TGCGCCAGCAGCCAAGAAGTGGGGGGAAGTGGGGCCAACGTCCTGACTTTC
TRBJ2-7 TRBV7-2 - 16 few CASSLAGDGFSYEQYF TGTGCCAGCAGCTTAGCGGGGGACGGTTTCTCCTACGAGCAGTACTTC
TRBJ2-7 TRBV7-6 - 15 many CASSLGSGGLYEQYF TGTGCCAGCAGCTTAGGTAGTGGTGGTCTGTACGAGCAGTACTTC
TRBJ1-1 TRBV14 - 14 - CASSHGEMNTEAFF TGTGCCAGCAGCCACGGAGAGATGAACACTGAAGCTTTCTTT
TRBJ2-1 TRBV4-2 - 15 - CASSPWAGLNNEQFF TGTGCCAGCAGCCCGTGGGCAGGGCTAAACAATGAGCAGTTCTTC
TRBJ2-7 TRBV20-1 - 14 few CSALRWGSPYEQYF TGCAGTGCTCTTAGGTGGGGCAGCCCCTACGAGCAGTACTTC
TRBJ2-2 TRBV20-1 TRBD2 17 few CSANQRVAGVNLGELFF TGCAGTGCTAACCAAAGGGTAGCGGGGGTTAACCTCGGGGAGCTGTTTTTT
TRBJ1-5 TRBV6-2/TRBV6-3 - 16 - CASSYEDGRGNQPQHF TGTGCCAGCAGTTACGAAGATGGACGGGGCAATCAGCCCCAGCATTTT
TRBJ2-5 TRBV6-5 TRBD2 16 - CARSYSGSGGPETQYF TGTGCCAGAAGTTACTCAGGAAGCGGGGGGCCAGAGACCCAGTACTTC
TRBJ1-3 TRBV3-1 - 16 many CASSQVTGADGNTIYF TGTGCCAGCAGCCAAGTTACGGGGGCAGACGGAAACACCATATATTTT
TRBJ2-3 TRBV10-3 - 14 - CAISEGAGTDTQYF TGTGCCATCAGTGAGGGGGCTGGCACAGATACGCAGTATTTT
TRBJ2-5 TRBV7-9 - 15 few CASSPRTEPQETQYF TGTGCCAGCAGCCCTAGGACAGAGCCTCAAGAGACCCAGTACTTC
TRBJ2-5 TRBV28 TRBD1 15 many CASSPGQGREETQYF TGTGCCAGCAGCCCTGGACAGGGTCGGGAAGAGACCCAGTACTTC
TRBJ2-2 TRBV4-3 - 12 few CASRSGSGELFF TGCGCCAGCAGGTCAGGGTCCGGGGAGCTGTTTTTT
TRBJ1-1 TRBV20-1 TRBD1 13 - CSPVRGRGTEAFF TGCAGTCCGGTCAGGGGGCGCGGGACTGAAGCTTTCTTT